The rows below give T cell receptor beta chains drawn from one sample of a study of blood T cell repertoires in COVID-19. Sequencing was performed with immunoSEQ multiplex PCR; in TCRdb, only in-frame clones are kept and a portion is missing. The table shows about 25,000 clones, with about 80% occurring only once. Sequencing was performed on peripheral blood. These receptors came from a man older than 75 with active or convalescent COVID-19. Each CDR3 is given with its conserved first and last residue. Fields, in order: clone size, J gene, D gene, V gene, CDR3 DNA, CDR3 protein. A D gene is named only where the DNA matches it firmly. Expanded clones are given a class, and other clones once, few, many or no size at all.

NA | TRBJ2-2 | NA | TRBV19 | TGTGCCAGTAGTATAAGTTGGTCTCAGGGCGGGGAGCTGTTTTTT | CASSISWSQGGELFF
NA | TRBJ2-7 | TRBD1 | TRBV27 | TGTGCCAGCAGTTTGACCGGGACAGGCCTTTACGAGCAGTACTTC | CASSLTGTGLYEQYF
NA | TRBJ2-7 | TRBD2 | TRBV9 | TGTGCCAGCAGCGGGACTAGCGGGGGGACCTACGAGCAGTACTTC | CASSGTSGGTYEQYF
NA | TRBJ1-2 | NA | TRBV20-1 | TGCAGTGCTAGTGGAGACATGGCTTCTTCCGGCTACACCTTC | CSASGDMASSGYTF
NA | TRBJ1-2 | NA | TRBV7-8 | TGTGCCAGCAGCTTAGCGCCTAGACAAAGCGGTGGCTACACCTTC | CASSLAPRQSGGYTF
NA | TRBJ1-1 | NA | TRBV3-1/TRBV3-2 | TGTGCCAGCAGCCAAGGTCTCAACACTGAAGCTTTCTTT | CASSQGLNTEAFF
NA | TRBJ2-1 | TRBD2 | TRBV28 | TGTGCCAGCAGGGGACTAGCGGGAAGGTCCTACAATGAGCAGTTCTTC | CASRGLAGRSYNEQFF
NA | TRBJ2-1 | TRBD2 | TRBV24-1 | TGTGCCACCAGTGACCCTCGACTAGCGGGAGATAACAATGAGCAGTTCTTC | CATSDPRLAGDNNEQFF
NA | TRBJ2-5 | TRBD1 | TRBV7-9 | TGTGCCAGCAGCAAAGACGGGACAGTGGGCGGGGAGACCCAGTACTTC | CASSKDGTVGGETQYF
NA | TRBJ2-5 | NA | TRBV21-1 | TGTGCCAGCAGCAAAAGGGTTCGGGACAGGGAGTTGGAGACCCAGTACTTC | CASSKRVRDRELETQYF
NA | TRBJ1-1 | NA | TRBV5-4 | TGTGCCAGCAGCCCTGGGGACACCCGGAGTACTGAAGCTTTCTTT | CASSPGDTRSTEAFF
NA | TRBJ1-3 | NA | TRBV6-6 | TGTGCCAGCAGCCAACTCGGACGGGACTCTGGAAACACCATATATTTT | CASSQLGRDSGNTIYF
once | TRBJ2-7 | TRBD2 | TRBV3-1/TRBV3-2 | TGTGCCAGCAGCCTCTCGGGGGGGCCCTACGAGCAGTACTTC | CASSLSGGPYEQYF
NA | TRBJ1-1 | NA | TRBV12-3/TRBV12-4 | TGTGCCAGCAGTTTGGGAGGGTTGAATGAAGCTTTCTTT | CASSLGGLNEAFF
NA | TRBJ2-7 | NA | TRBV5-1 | TGCGCCAGCAGCTACCGATTCGGGATCTCCTACGAGCAGTACTTC | CASSYRFGISYEQYF
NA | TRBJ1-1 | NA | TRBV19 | TGTGCCAGTAGTATCGGCTCTGTGAGGACTGAAGCTTTCTTT | CASSIGSVRTEAFF
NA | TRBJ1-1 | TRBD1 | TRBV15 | TGTGCCACCAGCAGAGCAAACAGGGGTTCTGAAGCTTTCTTT | CATSRANRGSEAFF
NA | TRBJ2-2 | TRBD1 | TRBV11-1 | TGTGCCAGCAGCTTAGCAGCCGGGACAGTCAACACCGGGGAGCTGTTTTTT | CASSLAAGTVNTGELFF
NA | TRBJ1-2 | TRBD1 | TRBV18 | TGTGCCAGCTCATTCTATAACAGGGGGAGTAACTATGGCTACACCTTC | CASSFYNRGSNYGYTF
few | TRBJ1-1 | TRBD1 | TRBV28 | TGTGCCAGCACCCTGTCCCAGGGGGGCACTGAAGCTTTCTTT | CASTLSQGGTEAFF
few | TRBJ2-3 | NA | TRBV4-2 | TGTGCCAGCAGCCAAGACGGTAGCACAGATACGCAGTATTTT | CASSQDGSTDTQYF
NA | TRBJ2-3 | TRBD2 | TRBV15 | TGTGCCACCAGCCTGGAGGGCGGGGGGCGTGGAGATACGCAGTATTTT | CATSLEGGGRGDTQYF
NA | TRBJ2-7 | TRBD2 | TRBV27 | TGTGCCAGCAGTCGACCCGGGACTAGCGCCGCCGAGCAGTACTTC | CASSRPGTSAAEQYF
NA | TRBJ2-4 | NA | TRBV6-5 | TGTGCCAGCAGTTGGGGGCTAGCCAAAAACATTCAGTACTTC | CASSWGLAKNIQYF
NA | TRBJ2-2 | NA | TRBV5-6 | TGTGCCAGCAGCTTTTCGGGAGTTTGGGCCGGGGAGCTGTTTTTT | CASSFSGVWAGELFF
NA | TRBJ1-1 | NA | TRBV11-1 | TGTGCCAGCGGGGAGCGGAACACTGAAGCTTTCTTT | CASGERNTEAFF
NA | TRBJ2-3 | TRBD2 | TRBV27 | TGTGCCAGCAGCCGTAGCGGGAGGGTCGGCACAGATACGCAGTATTTT | CASSRSGRVGTDTQYF
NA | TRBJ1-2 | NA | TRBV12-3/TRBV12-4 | TGTGCCAGCAGTTTCGTGGGGCATGGCTACACCTTC | CASSFVGHGYTF
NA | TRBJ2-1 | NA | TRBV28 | TGTGCCAGCAGATCCATCAATGAGCAGTTCTTC | CASRSINEQFF
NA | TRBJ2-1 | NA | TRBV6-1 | TGTGCCAGCAGTGAAGCACCCGGGTACAATGAGCAGTTCTTC | CASSEAPGYNEQFF
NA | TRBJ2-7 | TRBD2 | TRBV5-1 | TGCGCCAGCAGCAGCGGGGGGGCGCCGTTCGAGCAGTACTTC | CASSSGGAPFEQYF
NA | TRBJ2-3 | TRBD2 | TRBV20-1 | TGCAGTGCTAGTAAGGCGGGAGGTGCAGATACGCAGTATTTT | CSASKAGGADTQYF
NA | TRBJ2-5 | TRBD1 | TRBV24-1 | TGTGCCACCAGTGATCGACAGGGTCGAGAGACCCAGTACTTC | CATSDRQGRETQYF
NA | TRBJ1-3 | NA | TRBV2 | TGTGCCAGCAGGGCCAGGGTAAGCGCGGCTGGAAACACCATATATTTT | CASRARVSAAGNTIYF
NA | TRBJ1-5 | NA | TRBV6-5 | TGTGCCAGCAAGGCAGGGGAGTTTCAGCCCCAGCATTTT | CASKAGEFQPQHF
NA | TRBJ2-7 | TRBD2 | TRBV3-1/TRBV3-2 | TGTGCCAGCAGCCAAGGGGGGGGGTCATCCTACGAGCAGTACTTC | CASSQGGGSSYEQYF
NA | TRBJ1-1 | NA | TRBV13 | TGTGCCAGCAGCCTCAGTTGGGGCCGGGGAGGGAACACTGAAGCTTTCTTT | CASSLSWGRGGNTEAFF
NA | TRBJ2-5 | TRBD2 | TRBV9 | TGTGCCAGCAGCCCCGGAGCGGGGAACCAAGAGACCCAGTACTTC | CASSPGAGNQETQYF
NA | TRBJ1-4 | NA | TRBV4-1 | TGCGCCAGCAGCCAGGGGGCCCATACAACTAATGAAAAACTGTTTTTT | CASSQGAHTTNEKLFF
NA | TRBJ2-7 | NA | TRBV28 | TGTGCCAGCAGTTCTCGGGGTCTCGAGCAGTACTTC | CASSSRGLEQYF
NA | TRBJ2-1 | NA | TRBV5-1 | TGCGCCAGCAGCCCACGAGGAGGCGATTCCTACAATGAGCAGTTCTTC | CASSPRGGDSYNEQFF
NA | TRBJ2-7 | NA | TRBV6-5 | TGTGCCAGCAGACGGGTGGAGGGATCCTACGAGCAGTACTTC | CASRRVEGSYEQYF
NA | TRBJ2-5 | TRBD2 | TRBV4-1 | TGCGCCAGCAGGCAAAGCGGGGGGTCCCAAGAGACCCAGTACTTC | CASRQSGGSQETQYF
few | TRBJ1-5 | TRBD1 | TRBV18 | TGTGCCAGCTCTACAACAGGGGACCAGCCCCAGCATTTT | CASSTTGDQPQHF
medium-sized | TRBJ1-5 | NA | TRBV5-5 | TGTGCCAGCATGGCCGTAGCGAGCAATCAGCCCCAGCATTTT | CASMAVASNQPQHF
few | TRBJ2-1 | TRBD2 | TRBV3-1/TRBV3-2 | TGTGCCAGCAGCCAAGATCTAGCGGGAGGGTCCTACAATGAGCAGTTCTTC | CASSQDLAGGSYNEQFF
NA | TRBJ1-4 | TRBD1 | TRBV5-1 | TGCGCCAGCAGCCCGGGACAGGGTGGGGAAAAATACGAAAAACTGTTTTTT | CASSPGQGGEKYEKLFF
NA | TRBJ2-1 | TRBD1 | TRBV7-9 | TGTGCCAGCAGCTTAACATTGGGACAGGGAAACAATGAGCAGTTCTTC | CASSLTLGQGNNEQFF
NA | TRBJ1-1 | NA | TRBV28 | TGTGCCAGCATGAAATCCGGGACACCAGACACTGAAGCTTTCTTT | CASMKSGTPDTEAFF
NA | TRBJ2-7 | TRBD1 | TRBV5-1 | TGCGCCAGCCAAACGGCGCAGGGGGACGAGCAGTACTTC | CASQTAQGDEQYF
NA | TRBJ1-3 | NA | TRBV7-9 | TGTGCCAGCAGCTTAGGAGGGGGATCCGGAAACACCATATATTTT | CASSLGGGSGNTIYF
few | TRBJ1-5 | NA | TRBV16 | TGTGCCAGCAGCCAATCTGATTTTGCGGGTCGGCCCCAGCATTTT | CASSQSDFAGRPQHF
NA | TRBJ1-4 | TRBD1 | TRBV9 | TGTGCCAGCAGCCTTGGGACAGGGGGTGGGTCAGTTGAAAAACTGTTTTTT | CASSLGTGGGSVEKLFF
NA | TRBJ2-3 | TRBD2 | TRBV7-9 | TGTGCCAGCAGCTTAGAGGGCGGGAGGGCGGATACGCAGTATTTT | CASSLEGGRADTQYF
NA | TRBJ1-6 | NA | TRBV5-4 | TGTGCCAGCAGCTTGGATCCGGGGACCTATAATTCACCCCTCCACTTT | CASSLDPGTYNSPLHF
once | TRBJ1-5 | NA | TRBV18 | TGTGCCAGCTCACCAGGGCAGGGGAGTTATCAGCCCCAGCATTTT | CASSPGQGSYQPQHF
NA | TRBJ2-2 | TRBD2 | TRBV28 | TGTGCCAGCAGTTCCGGGACTAGAATCACCGGGGAGCTGTTTTTT | CASSSGTRITGELFF
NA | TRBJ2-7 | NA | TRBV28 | TGTGCCAGCAGTCCCCCGAGGCGAAGCAACTACGAGCAGTACTTC | CASSPPRRSNYEQYF
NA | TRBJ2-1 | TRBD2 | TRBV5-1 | TGCGCCAGCAGCCTACGGACTAGCGGATACAATGAGCAGTTCTTC | CASSLRTSGYNEQFF